Shown below are 26 T cell receptor beta chains from a single sample sequenced in a study of shared clonotypes between healthy human individuals. This table comes from immunoSEQ multiplex PCR, and its TCRdb copy is limited to in-frame clones, with some not included. The sample holds about 340,000 clones, less than 85% seen once. Sequencing was performed on memory CD4+ T cells sorted from blood. The subset here: CD45RA-negative fraction. Every receptor here comes from a man between 25 and 39 years old in good health.

The V and J genes are TRBV12-5 and TRBJ1-1, with a weak D call TRBD1 (6 bases). V was clipped by 5 bases and J by 4 bases, with 11 bases between them. The germline CDR1 and CDR2 sequences are LGHNT and FRNRAP. The CDR3 extends over 13 amino acids. The CDR3 region is CASGKDSSTEAFF. The CDR3 bases are TGTGCTAGTGGTAAGGACAGTTCCACTGAAGCTTTCTTT.

This chain connects TRBV7-7 to TRBJ2-1; D possibly corresponds to TRBD2 (5 bases). The V gene lost 5 bases and the J gene lost 2 bases, with 13 bases spanning the gap. CDR3 length equals 15 residues. Germline V gene lookup returns CDR1 SSHAT and CDR2 FNYEAQ (reference sequence). The CDR3 nucleotides read TGTGCCAGCAGCAAACTGGCGGAGGCCTACAATGAGCAGTTCTTC. Protein sequence: CASSKLAEAYNEQFF.

The chain uses TRBV7-9 and TRBJ2-5, with 9 nucleotides matching TRBD1. V was clipped by 5 bases and J by 5 bases; unmatched bases: 12. CDR3 size: 16 residues. Germline values: CDR1 SEHNR, CDR2 FQNEAQ (reference sequence). The CDR3 spells CASSLKLQGARETQYF. CDR3 coding DNA: TGTGCCAGCAGCCTTAAACTACAGGGGGCAAGGGAGACCCAGTACTTC.

In this sample, this clone turned up a few times. Other DNA sequences in this sample translate to the same CDR3. The chain combines TRBV5-6 with TRBJ1-5, with D unresolved. Per the germline V gene, CDR1 is SGHDT and CDR2 is YYEEEE. Trimming stripped 0 bases from V and 7 bases from J, with 5 bases between. The CDR3 runs 12 residues. The CDR3 reads CASSLVGQPQHF. The CDR3 bases are TGTGCCAGCAGCTTGGTGGGGCAGCCCCAGCATTTT.

V and J are TRBV5-4 and TRBJ2-5; TRBD1 is a possible D gene (5 bases). V dropped 0 bases and J dropped 1 base, with 13 bases sitting between them. This CDR3 is built from 16 residues. Germline V lookup: CDR1 SGHNT, CDR2 YYREEE (reference sequence). CDR3 residues: CASSLGGSRGQETQYF. DNA of the CDR3: TGTGCCAGCAGCTTGGGAGGTTCAAGGGGCCAAGAGACCCAGTACTTC.

The chain couples TRBV27 to TRBJ1-1; TRBD1 might be the D (5 bases). This CDR3 is built from 14 residues. Germline CDR1 MNHEY, CDR2 SMNVEV (reference sequence). The V gene lost 4 bases and the J gene lost 3 bases, with 12 bases spanning the gap. This CDR3 reads CASSSQGIHTEAFF. The CDR3 nucleotides read TGTGCCAGCAGTTCTCAGGGAATCCACACTGAAGCTTTCTTT.

This clone was recorded only once. V and J are TRBV11-2 and TRBJ1-1; the D gene is possibly TRBD1 (6 bases). CDR3 length equals 11 residues. V dropped 2 bases and J dropped 12 bases, with 10 bases sitting between them. The germline CDR1 and CDR2 sequences are SGHAT and FQNNGV. The CDR3 sequence: CASSLQGLSFF. CDR3 DNA sequence: TGTGCCAGCAGCTTACAGGGGTTGTCTTTCTTT.

In this sample, this clone turned up a few times. J is TRBJ2-7 and V is TRBV7-2; tentative D call: TRBD2 (6 bases). Trimming pared 5 bases from V and 1 base from J, leaving 18 bases between. Germline CDR1 reads SGHTA; CDR2 reads FQGNSA. This CDR3 contains 16 residues. For the CDR3, the DNA is TGTGCCAGCAGCCCAGTCGTCAAGGGGACTTCCTACGAGCAGTACTTC. It encodes CASSPVVKGTSYEQYF. Full variable domain (outside the CDR3, taken from reference TRBV7-2 and TRBJ2-7): GAGVSQSPSNKVTEKGKDVELRCDPISGHTALYWYRQSLGQGLEFLIYFQGNSAPDKSGLPSDRFSAERTGGSVSTLTIQRTQQEDSAVYLCASSPVVKGTSYEQYFGPGTRLTVT.

The table lists this clone with many counts. The chain uses TRBV28 and TRBJ1-4; perhaps TRBD1 as D (5 bases). Germline V gene sequence: CDR1 MDHEN, CDR2 SYDVKM. CDR3 size: 13 residues. Trimming took off 7 bases at V and 7 bases at J, with 13 bases between the two ends. The CDR3 here is CASTQQGTEKLFF. The CDR3 DNA is TGTGCCAGCACCCAGCAGGGTACTGAAAAACTGTTTTTT. Based on the CDR3 plus reference TRBV28 and TRBJ1-4, the full variable domain is DVKVTQSSRYLVKRTGEKVFLECVQDMDHENMFWYRQDPGLGLRLIYFSYDVKMKEKGDIPEGYSVSREKKERFSLILESASTNQTSMYLCASTQQGTEKLFFGSGTQLSVL.

The genes are TRBV2 and TRBJ1-5; D unresolved. The CDR3 sequence is 13 residues long. Germline V CDR1 and CDR2: SNHLY, FYNNEI. Trimming pared 4 bases from V and 7 bases from J, leaving 11 bases between. The CDR3 spells CASSAGPVQPQHF. The CDR3 bases are TGTGCCAGCAGTGCGGGCCCGGTACAGCCCCAGCATTTT.

This chain connects TRBV30 to TRBJ2-1, with D maybe TRBD2 (6 bases). V dropped 4 bases and J dropped 3 bases, with 13 bases sitting between them. In germline, CDR1 is GTSNPN, CDR2 SVGIG (reference sequence). This CDR3 spans 14 amino acids. The DNA for the CDR3 is TGTGCCTGGAAGGAGGGTGGGGGCTACAATGAGCAGTTCTTC. It translates to CAWKEGGGYNEQFF.

V and J are TRBV9 and TRBJ2-1, with D maybe TRBD2 (6 bases). The ends were cut back, 0 bases at V and 7 bases at J, with 11 bases in the middle. The V gene's germline CDR1 is SGDLS and CDR2 YYNGEE. The CDR3 runs to 14 residues. DNA for the CDR3: TGTGCCAGCAGCGTAGCGGAGGGAACGAATGAGCAGTTCTTC. It codes for CASSVAEGTNEQFF. Full variable domain (missing parts from reference TRBV9 and TRBJ2-1): DSGVTQTPKHLITATGQRVTLRCSPRSGDLSVYWYQQSLDQGLQFLIQYYNGEERAKGNILERFSAQQFPDLHSELNLSSLELGDSALYFCASSVAEGTNEQFFGPGTRLTVL.

The CDR3 DNA is TGTGCCAGCACCCTACTAGCGGGAGGGCCTGGGAGGTACAATGAGCAGTTCTTC. As protein: CASTLLAGGPGRYNEQFF. V gene TRBV27 combines with J gene TRBJ2-1, with 13 nucleotides matching TRBD2. J gave up 4 bases and V 7 bases, and 13 bases lay outside the gene matches. CDR1 MNHEY and CDR2 SMNVEV come from the germline V gene (reference sequence). The CDR3 sequence is 18 residues long.

The genes are TRBV11-2 and TRBJ2-5; 7 positions match TRBD2. Trimming removed 5 bases from V and 2 bases from J; junction bases left unmatched: 11. Germline V gene sequence: CDR1 SGHAT, CDR2 FQNNGV. The CDR3 spans 16 residues. This CDR3 reads CASSITLGGSQETQYF. For the CDR3, the DNA is TGTGCCAGCAGCATTACCCTGGGAGGGAGTCAAGAGACCCAGTACTTC.

This clone was observed a single time. The V call is TRBV7-9, the J call TRBJ1-6; D gene uncertain. The CDR3 runs 13 residues. Germline V gene sequence: CDR1 SEHNR, CDR2 FQNEAQ (reference sequence). Trimming shortened V by 1 base and J by 7 bases, and 5 bases separated the two germline ends. The CDR3 DNA reads as TGTGCCAGCAGCTTAGAGACCAATTCACCCCTCCACTTT. It encodes CASSLETNSPLHF.

The chain links TRBV28 to TRBJ1-2, with D unclear. Germline V CDR1 and CDR2: MDHEN, SYDVKM. CDR3 length equals 13 residues. V lost 2 bases and J lost 4, with 8 bases in between. The CDR3 sequence is CASSLTGTYGYTF. The CDR3 DNA sequence: TGTGCCAGCAGTTTAACGGGCACCTATGGCTACACCTTC.

This clone was picked up one time. The chain uses TRBV11-2 and TRBJ2-7; D may be TRBD2 (5 bases). Trimming stripped 5 bases from V and 6 bases from J, with 11 bases between. CDR3 length: 12 amino acids. CDR1 and CDR2 (germline): SGHAT, FQNNGV. CDR3 loop: CASSRGFGEQYF. The DNA of the CDR3 is TGTGCCAGCAGCAGAGGGTTCGGCGAGCAGTACTTC.

The J gene is TRBJ2-7, the V gene TRBV7-9; 8 bases match TRBD1. The CDR3 has 15 amino acids. CDR1 is SEHNR and CDR2 is FQNEAQ in the germline V gene (reference sequence). V lost 1 base to trimming and J lost 6 bases; unmatched junction nucleotides: 8. In nucleotides, the CDR3 is TGTGCCAGCAGCTTAGGCCAGGGGGCGCGCTTCGAGCAGTACTTC. The encoded protein is CASSLGQGARFEQYF.

The V call is TRBV9, the J call TRBJ2-2; D gene uncertain. The CDR3 is 15 amino acids. Germline CDR1 is SGDLS and CDR2 is YYNGEE. V was trimmed by 0 bases and J by 6 bases, leaving 12 bases between them. CDR3 nucleotide sequence: TGTGCCAGCAGCGTAGTACCGGAAGGCTCCGGGGAGCTGTTTTTT. Its protein product is CASSVVPEGSGELFF.

This chain connects TRBV2 to TRBJ2-2; 7 bases are shared with TRBD2. The CDR3 consists of 14 residues. The V gene end was trimmed by 7 bases and the J gene end by 2 bases; junction bases not matched to a gene: 4. CDR1 is SNHLY and CDR2 is FYNNEI in the germline V gene. The CDR3 DNA sequence: TGTGCCAGCATTGGGGGACTAAACACCGGGGAGCTGTTTTTT. This codes for CASIGGLNTGELFF.

V usage is TRBV14 and J usage is TRBJ2-1, with a weak D call TRBD2 (6 bases). Trimming took off 5 bases at V and 3 bases at J, with 14 bases between the two ends. The length of the CDR3 is 15 residues. Germline assignment: CDR1 SGHDN and CDR2 FVKESK. CDR3 nucleotides: TGTGCCAGCAGCAAGTTGGGGGGTCGCTACAATGAGCAGTTCTTC. Translation: CASSKLGGRYNEQFF. Using reference TRBV14 and TRBJ2-1 for the parts outside the CDR3, the full variable domain is EAGVTQFPSHSVIEKGQTVTLRCDPISGHDNLYWYRRVMGKEIKFLLHFVKESKQDESGMPNNRFLAERTGGTYSTLKVQPAELEDSGVYFCASSKLGGRYNEQFFGPGTRLTVL.

The rearrangement joins TRBV7-9 to TRBJ1-4; tentatively, D is TRBD1 (6 bases). V lost 6 bases and J 4 bases, leaving 18 bases between the germline ends. The germline gives CDR1 SEHNR, CDR2 FQNEAQ (reference sequence). This CDR3 contains 16 residues. The CDR3 region has the DNA TGTGCCAGCAGAGACGCGGCGGACAGCTTTAATGAAAAACTGTTTTTT. It translates to CASRDAADSFNEKLFF.

In regard to this clone: Other DNA sequences in this specimen translate into the identical CDR3. The chain is built from TRBV18 and TRBJ2-3, with D maybe TRBD2 (6 bases). CDR1 and CDR2 from the germline V gene are KGHSH and LQKENI. This CDR3 region has 19 residues. Trimming took off 5 bases at V and 5 bases at J, with 29 bases between the two ends. CDR3 residues: CASSSLGPGGGKVVDTQYF. In DNA form, the CDR3 reads TGTGCCAGCTCATCACTTGGTCCCGGCGGCGGGAAGGTGGTAGATACGCAGTATTTT.

In its sample, this clone was seen a few times. The chain combines TRBV7-2 with TRBJ2-7; the D gene is possibly TRBD1 (6 bases). This CDR3 has 14 residues. V was pared by 2 bases and J by 3 bases, with 11 bases between. Germline CDR1 reads SGHTA; CDR2 reads FQGNSA. Written as DNA, the CDR3 is TGTGCCAGCAGCTTAAGGGACACCCACTACGAGCAGTACTTC. It translates to CASSLRDTHYEQYF. Looking up the rest from reference TRBV7-2 and TRBJ2-7 gives the full variable domain: GAGVSQSPSNKVTEKGKDVELRCDPISGHTALYWYRQSLGQGLEFLIYFQGNSAPDKSGLPSDRFSAERTGGSVSTLTIQRTQQEDSAVYLCASSLRDTHYEQYFGPGTRLTVT.

The rearrangement joins TRBV6-6 to TRBJ2-1, with 7 positions matching TRBD2. CDR1 is MNHNY and CDR2 is SVGAGI in the germline V gene (reference sequence). With V trimmed by 8 bases and J by 6 bases, 10 bases remained unmatched. The CDR3 consists of 14 residues. The CDR3 coding sequence is TGTGCCAGCTTGCGCAGGGAGGGGACCAATGAGCAGTTCTTC. This codes for CASLRREGTNEQFF.

The chain has TRBV9 and TRBJ2-2, with 10 bases lining up with TRBD2. Germline CDR1 reads SGDLS; CDR2 reads YYNGEE. V lost 3 bases to trimming and J lost 5 bases; unmatched junction nucleotides: 10. CDR3 size: 17 residues. As DNA, the CDR3 is TGTGCCAGCAGCGCTAGTGCTAGCGGGAGTTTTACCGGGGAGCTGTTTTTT. Protein sequence: CASSASASGSFTGELFF.